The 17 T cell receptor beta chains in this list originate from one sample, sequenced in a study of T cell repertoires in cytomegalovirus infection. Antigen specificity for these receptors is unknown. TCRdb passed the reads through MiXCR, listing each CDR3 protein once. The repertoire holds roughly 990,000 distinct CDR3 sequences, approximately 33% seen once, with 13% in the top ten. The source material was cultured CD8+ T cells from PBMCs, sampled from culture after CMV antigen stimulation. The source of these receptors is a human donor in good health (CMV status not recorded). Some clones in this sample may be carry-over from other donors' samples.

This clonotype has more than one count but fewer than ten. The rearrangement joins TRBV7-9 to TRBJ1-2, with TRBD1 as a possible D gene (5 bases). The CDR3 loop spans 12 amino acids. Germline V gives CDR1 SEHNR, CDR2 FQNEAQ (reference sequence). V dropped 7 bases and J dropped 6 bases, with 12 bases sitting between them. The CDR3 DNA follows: TGTGCCAGCACCTATGGGGGGGATGGCTACACCTTC. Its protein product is CASTYGGDGYTF.

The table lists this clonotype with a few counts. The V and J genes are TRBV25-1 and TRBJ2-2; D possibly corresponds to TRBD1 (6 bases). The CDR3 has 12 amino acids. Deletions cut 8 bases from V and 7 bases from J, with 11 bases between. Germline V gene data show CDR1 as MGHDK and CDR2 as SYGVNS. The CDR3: CASFRQDGELFF. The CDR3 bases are TGTGCCAGCTTCCGACAGGACGGGGAGCTGTTTTTT.

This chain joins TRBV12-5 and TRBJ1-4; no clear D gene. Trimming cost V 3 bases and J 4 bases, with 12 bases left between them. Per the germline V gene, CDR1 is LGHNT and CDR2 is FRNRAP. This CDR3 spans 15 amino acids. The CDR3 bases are TGTGCTAGTGGTTTATACGGAAGACTTAATGAAAAACTGTTTTTT. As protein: CASGLYGRLNEKLFF.

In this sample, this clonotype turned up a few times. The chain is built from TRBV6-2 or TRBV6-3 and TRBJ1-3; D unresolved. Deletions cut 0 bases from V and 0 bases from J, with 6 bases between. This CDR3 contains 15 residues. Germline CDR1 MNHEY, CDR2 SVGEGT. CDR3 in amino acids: CASSYSFSSGNTIYF. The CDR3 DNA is TGTGCCAGCAGTTACTCGTTCTCCTCTGGAAACACCATATATTTT.

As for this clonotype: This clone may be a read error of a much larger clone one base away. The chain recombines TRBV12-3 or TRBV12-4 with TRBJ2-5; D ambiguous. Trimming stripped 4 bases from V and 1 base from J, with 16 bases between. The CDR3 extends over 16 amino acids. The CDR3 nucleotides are TGTGCCAGCAGTTCCTTCGGTTTGGATACCCAAGAGACCCAGTACTTC. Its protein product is CASSSFGLDTQETQYF.

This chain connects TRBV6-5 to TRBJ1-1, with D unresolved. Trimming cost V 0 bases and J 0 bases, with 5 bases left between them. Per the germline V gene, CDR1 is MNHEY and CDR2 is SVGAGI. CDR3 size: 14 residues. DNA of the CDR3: TGTGCCAGCAGTTACTCCAAAGTGAACACTGAAGCTTTCTTT. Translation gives CASSYSKVNTEAFF.

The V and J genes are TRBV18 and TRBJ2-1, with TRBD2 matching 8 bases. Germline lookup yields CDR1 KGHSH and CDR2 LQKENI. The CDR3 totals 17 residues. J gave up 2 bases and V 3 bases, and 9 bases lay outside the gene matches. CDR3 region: CASSPRGGEFAYNEQFF. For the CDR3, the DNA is TGTGCCAGCTCACCTCGGGGGGGGGAGTTCGCCTACAATGAGCAGTTCTTC. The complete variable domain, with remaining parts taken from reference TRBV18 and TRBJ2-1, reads NAGVMQNPRHLVRRRGQEARLRCSPMKGHSHVYWYRQLPEEGLKFMVYLQKENIIDESGMPKERFSAEFPKEGPSILRIQQVVRGDSAAYFCASSPRGGEFAYNEQFFGPGTRLTVL.

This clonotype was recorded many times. The CDR3 DNA is TGTGCCAGCAGAGGTAGACAACAGCCCCAGCATTTT. It codes for CASRGRQQPQHF. This sequence joins TRBV12-3 or TRBV12-4 and TRBJ1-5; D is unclear. Trimming left V 6 bases short and J 7 bases short, with 10 bases between. The CDR3 loop spans 12 amino acids.

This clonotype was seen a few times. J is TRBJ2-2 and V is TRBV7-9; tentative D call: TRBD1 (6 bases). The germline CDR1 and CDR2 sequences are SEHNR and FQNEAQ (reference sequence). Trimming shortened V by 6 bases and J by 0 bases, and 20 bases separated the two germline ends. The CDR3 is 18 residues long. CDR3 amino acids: CASRTGGGRQANTGELFF. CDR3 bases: TGTGCCAGCAGGACAGGCGGCGGCCGACAAGCGAACACCGGGGAGCTGTTTTTT.

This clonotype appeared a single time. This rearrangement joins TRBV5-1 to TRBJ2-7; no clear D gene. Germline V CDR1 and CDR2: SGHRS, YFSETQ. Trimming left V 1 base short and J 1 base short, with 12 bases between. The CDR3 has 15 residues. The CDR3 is CASSLFSGRSYEQYF. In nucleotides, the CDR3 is TGCGCCAGCAGCTTGTTCTCAGGAAGATCCTACGAGCAGTACTTC.

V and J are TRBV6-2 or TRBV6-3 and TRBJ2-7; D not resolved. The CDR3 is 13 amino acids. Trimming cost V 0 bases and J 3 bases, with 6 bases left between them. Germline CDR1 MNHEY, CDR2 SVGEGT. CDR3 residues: CASSYSGNYEQYF. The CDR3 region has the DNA TGTGCCAGCAGTTACTCAGGGAACTACGAGCAGTACTTC.

As DNA, the CDR3 is TGTGCCAGCTTGGGACAGGGGCATGAAAAACTGTTTTTT. Its translation is CASLGQGHEKLFF. The chain links TRBV6-2 or TRBV6-3 to TRBJ1-4, with 10 bases matching TRBD1. The CDR3 totals 13 residues. V gave up 8 bases and J gave up 6 bases; unmatched junction bases: 3. Germline V gene sequence: CDR1 MNHEY, CDR2 SVGEGT.

The CDR3 sequence is CASSQEAGPSYGYTF. In DNA, the CDR3 is TGTGCCAGCAGCCAAGAGGCAGGGCCGAGCTATGGCTACACCTTC. This sequence joins TRBV3-1 and TRBJ1-2, with D maybe TRBD1 (5 bases). V was clipped by 0 bases and J by 4 bases, with 12 bases between them. There are 15 residues in the CDR3. Per the germline V gene, CDR1 is LGHDT and CDR2 is YNNKEL (reference sequence).

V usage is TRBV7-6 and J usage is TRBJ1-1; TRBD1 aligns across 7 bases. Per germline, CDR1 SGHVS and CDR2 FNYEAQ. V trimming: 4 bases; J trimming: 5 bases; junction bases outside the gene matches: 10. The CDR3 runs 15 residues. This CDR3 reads CASSWSATGKTEAFF. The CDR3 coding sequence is TGTGCCAGCAGCTGGTCCGCGACAGGGAAAACTGAAGCTTTCTTT.

The CDR3 loop reads CASSWSGHYGYTF. CDR3 bases: TGTGCCAGCAGTTGGAGTGGGCACTATGGCTACACCTTC. The genes are TRBV6-5 and TRBJ1-2; no clear D. The CDR3 has 13 amino acids. Germline-derived CDR1 and CDR2 are MNHEY and SVGAGI. V lost 4 bases and J lost 3, with 9 bases in between.

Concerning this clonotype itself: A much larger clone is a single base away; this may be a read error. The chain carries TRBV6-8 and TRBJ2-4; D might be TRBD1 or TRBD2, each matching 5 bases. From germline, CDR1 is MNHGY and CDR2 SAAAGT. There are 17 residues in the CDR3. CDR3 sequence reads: CATTGPIGGLPKNIRYF. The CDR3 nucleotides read TGTGCCACCACGGGCCCGATTGGGGGTCTACCCAAAAACATTCGGTACTTC.

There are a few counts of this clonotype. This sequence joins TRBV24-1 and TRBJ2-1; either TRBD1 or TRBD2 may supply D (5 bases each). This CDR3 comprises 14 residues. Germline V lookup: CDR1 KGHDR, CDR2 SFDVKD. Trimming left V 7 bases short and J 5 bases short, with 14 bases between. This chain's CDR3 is CATRDSGTHNEQFF. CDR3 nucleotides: TGTGCCACCAGAGACTCCGGGACCCACAATGAGCAGTTCTTC.